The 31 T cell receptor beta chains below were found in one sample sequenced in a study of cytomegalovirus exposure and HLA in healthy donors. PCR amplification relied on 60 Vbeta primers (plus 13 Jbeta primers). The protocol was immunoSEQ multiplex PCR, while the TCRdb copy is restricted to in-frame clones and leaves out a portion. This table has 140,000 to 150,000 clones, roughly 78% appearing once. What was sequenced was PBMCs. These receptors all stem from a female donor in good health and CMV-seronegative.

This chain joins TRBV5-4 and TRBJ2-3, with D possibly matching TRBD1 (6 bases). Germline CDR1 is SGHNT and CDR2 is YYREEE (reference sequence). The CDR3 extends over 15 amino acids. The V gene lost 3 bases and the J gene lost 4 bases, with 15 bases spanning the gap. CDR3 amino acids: CASSSPGQRPDTQYF. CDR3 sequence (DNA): TGTGCCAGCAGCTCCCCAGGACAGAGGCCAGATACGCAGTATTTT.

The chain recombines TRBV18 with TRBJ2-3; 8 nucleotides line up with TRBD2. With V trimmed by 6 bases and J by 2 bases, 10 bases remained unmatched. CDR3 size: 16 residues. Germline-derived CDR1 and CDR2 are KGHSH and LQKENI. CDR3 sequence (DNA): TGTGCCAGCTCCCCCCCGGCGGGAGGAGTCACAGATACGCAGTATTTT. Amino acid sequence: CASSPPAGGVTDTQYF.

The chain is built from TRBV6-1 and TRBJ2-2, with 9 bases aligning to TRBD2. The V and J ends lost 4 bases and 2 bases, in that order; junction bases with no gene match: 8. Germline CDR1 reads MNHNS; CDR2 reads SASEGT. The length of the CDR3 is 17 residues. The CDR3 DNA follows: TGTGCCAGCAGTGCCTCCTCTAGCGGGATAAACACCGGGGAGCTGTTTTTT. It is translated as CASSASSSGINTGELFF.

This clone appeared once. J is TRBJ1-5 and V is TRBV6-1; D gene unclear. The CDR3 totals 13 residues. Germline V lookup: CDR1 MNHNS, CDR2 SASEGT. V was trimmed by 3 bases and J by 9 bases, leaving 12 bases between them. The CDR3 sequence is CASSDGSSWPQHF. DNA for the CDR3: TGTGCCAGCAGTGACGGGTCATCGTGGCCCCAGCATTTT.

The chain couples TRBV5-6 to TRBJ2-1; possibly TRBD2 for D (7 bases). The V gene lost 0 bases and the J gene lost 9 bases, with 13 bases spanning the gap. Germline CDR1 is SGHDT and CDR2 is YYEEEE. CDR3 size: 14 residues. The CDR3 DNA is TGTGCCAGCAGCTTGGGGGGGGAGGGGGTTGAGCAGTTCTTC. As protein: CASSLGGEGVEQFF.

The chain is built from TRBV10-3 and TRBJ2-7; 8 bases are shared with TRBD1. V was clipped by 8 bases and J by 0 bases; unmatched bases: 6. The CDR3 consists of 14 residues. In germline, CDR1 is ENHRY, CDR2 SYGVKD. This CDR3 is CAIGTGTNSYEQYF. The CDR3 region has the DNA TGTGCCATCGGGACAGGTACCAACTCCTACGAGCAGTACTTC.

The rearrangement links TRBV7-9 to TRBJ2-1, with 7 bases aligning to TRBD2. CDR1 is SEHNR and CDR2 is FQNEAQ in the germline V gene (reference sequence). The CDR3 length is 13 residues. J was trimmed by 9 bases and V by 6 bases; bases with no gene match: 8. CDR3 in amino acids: CASRPREVGEQFF. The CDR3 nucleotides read TGTGCCAGCAGACCACGGGAGGTCGGTGAGCAGTTCTTC.

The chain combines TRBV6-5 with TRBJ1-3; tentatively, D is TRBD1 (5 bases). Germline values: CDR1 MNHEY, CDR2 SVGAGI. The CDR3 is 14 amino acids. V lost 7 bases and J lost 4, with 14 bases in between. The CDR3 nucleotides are TGTGCCAGCAAGCGGGGCCTCTCCGGAAACACCATATATTTT. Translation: CASKRGLSGNTIYF.

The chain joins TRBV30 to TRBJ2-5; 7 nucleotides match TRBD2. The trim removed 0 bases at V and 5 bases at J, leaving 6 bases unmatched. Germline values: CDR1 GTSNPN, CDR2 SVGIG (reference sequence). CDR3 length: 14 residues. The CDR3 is CAWSVHSGTETQYF. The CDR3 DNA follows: TGTGCCTGGAGTGTACACAGCGGGACTGAGACCCAGTACTTC.

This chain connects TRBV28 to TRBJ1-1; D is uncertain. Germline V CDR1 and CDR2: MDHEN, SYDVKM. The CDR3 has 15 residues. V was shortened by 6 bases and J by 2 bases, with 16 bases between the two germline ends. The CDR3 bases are TGTGCCAGCAGCCCCCCCCTGGTAGCTAACACTGAAGCTTTCTTT. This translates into CASSPPLVANTEAFF.

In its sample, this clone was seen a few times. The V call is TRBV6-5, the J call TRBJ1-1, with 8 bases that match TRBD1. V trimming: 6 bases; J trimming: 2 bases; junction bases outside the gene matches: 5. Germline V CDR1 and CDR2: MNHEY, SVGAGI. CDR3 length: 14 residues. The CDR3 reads CASSLDRVNTEAFF. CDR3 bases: TGTGCCAGCAGCCTGGACAGGGTCAACACTGAAGCTTTCTTT.

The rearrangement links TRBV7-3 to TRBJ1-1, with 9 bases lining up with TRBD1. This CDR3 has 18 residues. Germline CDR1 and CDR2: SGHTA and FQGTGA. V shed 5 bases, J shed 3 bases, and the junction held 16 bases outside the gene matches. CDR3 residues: CASSPRGTGRGEDTEAFF. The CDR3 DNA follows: TGTGCCAGCAGCCCGAGAGGGACAGGGAGAGGAGAGGACACTGAAGCTTTCTTT.

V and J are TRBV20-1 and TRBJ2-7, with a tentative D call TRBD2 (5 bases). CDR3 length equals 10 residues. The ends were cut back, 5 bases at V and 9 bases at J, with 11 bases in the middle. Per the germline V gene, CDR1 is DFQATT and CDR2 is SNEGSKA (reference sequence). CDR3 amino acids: CSAWRTRQYF. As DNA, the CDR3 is TGCAGTGCTTGGAGGACCAGGCAGTACTTC.

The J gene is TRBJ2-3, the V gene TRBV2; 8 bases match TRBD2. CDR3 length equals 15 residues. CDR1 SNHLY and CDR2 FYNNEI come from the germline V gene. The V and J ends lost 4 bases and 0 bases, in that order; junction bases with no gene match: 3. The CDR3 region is CASSAPSGSTDTQYF. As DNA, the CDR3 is TGTGCCAGCAGTGCCCCTAGCGGGAGCACAGATACGCAGTATTTT.

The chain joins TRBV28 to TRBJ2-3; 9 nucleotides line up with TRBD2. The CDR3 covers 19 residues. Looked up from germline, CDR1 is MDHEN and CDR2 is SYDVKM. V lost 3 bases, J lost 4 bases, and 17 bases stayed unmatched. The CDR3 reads CASSFFLAGILPGSDTQYF. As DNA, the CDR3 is TGTGCCAGCAGTTTCTTCCTAGCGGGAATACTTCCCGGGTCAGATACGCAGTATTTT.

The CDR3 is CARRLSETQYF. The CDR3 coding sequence is TGCGCCAGGAGACTGTCAGAGACCCAGTACTTC. The chain joins TRBV23-1 to TRBJ2-5; D is unresolved. TRBV23-1 is an ORF for which the function is uncertain. Trimming removed 9 bases from V and 4 bases from J, with 9 bases in between. CDR3 length: 11 amino acids.

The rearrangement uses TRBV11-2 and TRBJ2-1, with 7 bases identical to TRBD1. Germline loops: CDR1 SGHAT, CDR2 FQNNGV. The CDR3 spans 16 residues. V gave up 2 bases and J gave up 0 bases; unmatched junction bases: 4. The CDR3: CASSLLGQSSYNEQFF. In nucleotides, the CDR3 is TGTGCCAGCAGCTTATTGGGACAGAGCTCCTACAATGAGCAGTTCTTC.

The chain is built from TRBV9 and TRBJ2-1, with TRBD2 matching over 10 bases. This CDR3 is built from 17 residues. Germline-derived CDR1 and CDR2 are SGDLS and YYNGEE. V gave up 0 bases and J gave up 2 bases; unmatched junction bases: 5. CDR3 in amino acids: CASSVELAGNTYNEQFF. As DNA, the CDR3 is TGTGCCAGCAGCGTAGAACTAGCGGGAAATACCTACAATGAGCAGTTCTTC. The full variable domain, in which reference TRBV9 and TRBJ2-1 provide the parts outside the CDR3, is DSGVTQTPKHLITATGQRVTLRCSPRSGDLSVYWYQQSLDQGLQFLIQYYNGEERAKGNILERFSAQQFPDLHSELNLSSLELGDSALYFCASSVELAGNTYNEQFFGPGTRLTVL.

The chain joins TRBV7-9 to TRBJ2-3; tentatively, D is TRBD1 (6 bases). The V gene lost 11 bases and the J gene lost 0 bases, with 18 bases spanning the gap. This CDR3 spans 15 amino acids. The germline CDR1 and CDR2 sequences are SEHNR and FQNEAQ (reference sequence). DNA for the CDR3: TGTGCCGTTGAGACAGGACCCACTAGCACAGATACGCAGTATTTT. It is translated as CAVETGPTSTDTQYF.

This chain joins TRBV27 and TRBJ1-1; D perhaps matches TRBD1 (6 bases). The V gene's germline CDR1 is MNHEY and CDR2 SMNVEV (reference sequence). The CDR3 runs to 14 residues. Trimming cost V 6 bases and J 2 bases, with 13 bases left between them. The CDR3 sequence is CASSQGSPNTEAFF. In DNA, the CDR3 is TGTGCCAGCAGCCAGGGGAGTCCCAACACTGAAGCTTTCTTT.

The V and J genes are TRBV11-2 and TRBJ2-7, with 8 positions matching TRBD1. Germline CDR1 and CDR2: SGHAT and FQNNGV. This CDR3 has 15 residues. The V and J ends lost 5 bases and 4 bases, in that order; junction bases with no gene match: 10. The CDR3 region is CASSLRTGWKYEQYF. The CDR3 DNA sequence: TGTGCCAGCAGCCTTCGGACAGGGTGGAAATACGAGCAGTACTTC. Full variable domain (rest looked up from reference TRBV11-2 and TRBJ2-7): EAGVAQSPRYKIIEKRQSVAFWCNPISGHATLYWYQQILGQGPKLLIQFQNNGVVDDSQLPKDRFSAERLKGVDSTLKIQPAKLEDSAVYLCASSLRTGWKYEQYFGPGTRLTVT.

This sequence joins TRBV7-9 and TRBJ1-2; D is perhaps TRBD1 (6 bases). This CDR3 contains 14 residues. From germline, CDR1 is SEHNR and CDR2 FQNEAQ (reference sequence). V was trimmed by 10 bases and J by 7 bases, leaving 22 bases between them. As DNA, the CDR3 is TGTGCCACAGCCCCAGGGGAATTCCTTAGTGGCTACACCTTC. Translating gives CATAPGEFLSGYTF.

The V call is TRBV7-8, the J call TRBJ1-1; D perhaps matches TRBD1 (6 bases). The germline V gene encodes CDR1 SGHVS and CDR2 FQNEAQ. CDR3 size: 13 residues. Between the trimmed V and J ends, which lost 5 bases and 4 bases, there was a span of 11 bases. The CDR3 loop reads CASSHRVSTEAFF. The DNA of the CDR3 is TGTGCCAGCAGCCACAGGGTAAGCACTGAAGCTTTCTTT.

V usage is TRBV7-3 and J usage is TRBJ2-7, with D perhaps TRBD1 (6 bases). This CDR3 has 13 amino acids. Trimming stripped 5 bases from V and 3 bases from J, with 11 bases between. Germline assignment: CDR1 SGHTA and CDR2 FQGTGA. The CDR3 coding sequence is TGTGCCAGCAGCGCCCAGGGGAGCTACGAGCAGTACTTC. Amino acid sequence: CASSAQGSYEQYF.

CDR3 DNA sequence: TGCGCCAGCAGCTTGGTTAGGGCGGGGTACAATGAGCAGTTCTTC. Translation gives CASSLVRAGYNEQFF. The chain is built from TRBV5-1 and TRBJ2-1; TRBD2 might be the D (6 bases). Germline V gives CDR1 SGHRS, CDR2 YFSETQ. This CDR3 is 15 amino acids long. V lost 0 bases and J lost 4, with 11 bases in between.

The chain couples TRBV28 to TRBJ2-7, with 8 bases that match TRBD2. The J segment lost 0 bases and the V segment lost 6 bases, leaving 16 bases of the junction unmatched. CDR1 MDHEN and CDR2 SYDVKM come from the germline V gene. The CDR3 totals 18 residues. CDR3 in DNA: TGTGCCAGCAGCTTAGCTGGACTAGCTACTGACTACTCCTACGAGCAGTACTTC. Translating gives CASSLAGLATDYSYEQYF. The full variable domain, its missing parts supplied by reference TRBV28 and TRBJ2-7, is DVKVTQSSRYLVKRTGEKVFLECVQDMDHENMFWYRQDPGLGLRLIYFSYDVKMKEKGDIPEGYSVSREKKERFSLILESASTNQTSMYLCASSLAGLATDYSYEQYFGPGTRLTVT.

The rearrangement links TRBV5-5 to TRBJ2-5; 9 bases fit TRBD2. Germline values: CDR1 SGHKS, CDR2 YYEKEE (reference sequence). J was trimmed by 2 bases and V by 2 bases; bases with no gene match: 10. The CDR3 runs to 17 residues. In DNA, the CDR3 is TGTGCCAGCAGCTTCGAAGGCCTCCTAGCGGGACAAGAGACCCAGTACTTC. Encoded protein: CASSFEGLLAGQETQYF.

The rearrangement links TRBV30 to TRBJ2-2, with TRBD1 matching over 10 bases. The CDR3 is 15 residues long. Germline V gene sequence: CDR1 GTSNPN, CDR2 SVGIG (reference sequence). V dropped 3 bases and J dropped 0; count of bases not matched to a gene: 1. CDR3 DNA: TGTGCCTGGAGGACAGGGGGCCCGAACACCGGGGAGCTGTTTTTT. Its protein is CAWRTGGPNTGELFF.

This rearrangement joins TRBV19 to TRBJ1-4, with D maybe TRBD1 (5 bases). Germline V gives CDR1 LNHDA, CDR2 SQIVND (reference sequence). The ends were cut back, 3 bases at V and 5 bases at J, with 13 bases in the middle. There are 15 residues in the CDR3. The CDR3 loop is CASSISRGRNEKLFF. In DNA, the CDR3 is TGTGCCAGTAGTATCTCCCGGGGGAGAAATGAAAAACTGTTTTTT.

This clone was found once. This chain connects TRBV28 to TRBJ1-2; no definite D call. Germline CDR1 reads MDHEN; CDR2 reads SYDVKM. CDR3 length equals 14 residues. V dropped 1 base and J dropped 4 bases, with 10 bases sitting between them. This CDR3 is CASSLYLETYGYTF. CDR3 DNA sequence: TGTGCCAGCAGTTTATATCTAGAGACCTATGGCTACACCTTC.

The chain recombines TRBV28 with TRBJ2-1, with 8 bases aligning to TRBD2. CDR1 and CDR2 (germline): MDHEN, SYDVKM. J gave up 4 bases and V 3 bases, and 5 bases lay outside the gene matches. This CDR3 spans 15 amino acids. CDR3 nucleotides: TGTGCCAGCAGTTTTCTCGGGGGGGGGTACAATGAGCAGTTCTTC. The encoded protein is CASSFLGGGYNEQFF.